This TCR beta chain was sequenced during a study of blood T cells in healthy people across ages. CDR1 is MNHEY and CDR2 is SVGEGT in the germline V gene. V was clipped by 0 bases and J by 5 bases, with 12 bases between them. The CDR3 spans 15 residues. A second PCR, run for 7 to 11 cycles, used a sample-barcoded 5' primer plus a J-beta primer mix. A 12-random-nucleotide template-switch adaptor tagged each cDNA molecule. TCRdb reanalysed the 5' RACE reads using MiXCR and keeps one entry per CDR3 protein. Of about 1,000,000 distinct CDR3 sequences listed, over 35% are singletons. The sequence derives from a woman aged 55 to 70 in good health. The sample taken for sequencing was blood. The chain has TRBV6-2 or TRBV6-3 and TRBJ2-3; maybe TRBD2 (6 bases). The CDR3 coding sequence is TGTGCCAGCAGTTACTCGATCGGGGGTGGAGATACGCAGTATTTT. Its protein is CASSYSIGGGDTQYF.